Below are 12 T cell receptor beta chains sequenced from a single sample in a study of cytomegalovirus exposure and HLA in healthy donors. The PCR contained 60 Vbeta and 13 Jbeta primers. Clones were sequenced by immunoSEQ multiplex PCR, and TCRdb holds only the in-frame ones, with some missing. Of around 100,000 clones listed, 78% are singletons. Sequenced material: PBMCs. Source of these receptors: a woman in her thirties or forties in good health and CMV-seropositive.

V usage is TRBV27 and J usage is TRBJ1-1; a weak D match, TRBD1 (6 bases). Germline loops: CDR1 MNHEY, CDR2 SMNVEV (reference sequence). Trimming took 5 bases from V and 2 from J, leaving 18 bases between them. The CDR3 length is 16 residues. CDR3 in amino acids: CASSPDTGMGNTEAFF. The CDR3 bases are TGTGCCAGCAGTCCGGATACAGGGATGGGTAACACTGAAGCTTTCTTT.

This chain links TRBV28 with TRBJ2-2; 7 bases align to TRBD1. Losses at the gene ends were 11 bases for V and 1 base for J; bases not matched to a gene: 10. The CDR3 spans 15 residues. Germline V lookup: CDR1 MDHEN, CDR2 SYDVKM. The CDR3 is CAPPGGQENTGELFF. CDR3 sequence (DNA): TGTGCCCCCCCCGGAGGACAGGAGAACACCGGGGAGCTGTTTTTT. Full variable domain (outside the CDR3, taken from reference TRBV28 and TRBJ2-2): DVKVTQSSRYLVKRTGEKVFLECVQDMDHENMFWYRQDPGLGLRLIYFSYDVKMKEKGDIPEGYSVSREKKERFSLILESASTNQTSMYLCAPPGGQENTGELFFGEGSRLTVL.

This clone came up a few times. This chain links TRBV6-5 with TRBJ1-1; TRBD1 might be the D (6 bases). V was shortened by 2 bases and J by 0 bases, with 13 bases between the two germline ends. Germline V gives CDR1 MNHEY, CDR2 SVGAGI. There are 16 residues in the CDR3. CDR3 bases: TGTGCCAGCAGTTACAGTTTGGGGGCCATGAACACTGAAGCTTTCTTT. It translates to CASSYSLGAMNTEAFF.

The chain joins TRBV2 to TRBJ1-1; 7 nucleotides agree with TRBD1. CDR3 length: 15 amino acids. Germline loops: CDR1 SNHLY, CDR2 FYNNEI. The J segment lost 6 bases and the V segment lost 6 bases, leaving 13 bases of the junction unmatched. This CDR3 is CASRVDRAVFAEAFF. CDR3 nucleotides: TGTGCCAGCAGGGTCGACAGGGCTGTTTTCGCTGAAGCTTTCTTT.

The chain couples TRBV7-6 to TRBJ2-2, with D perhaps TRBD1 (6 bases). V was pared by 6 bases and J by 2 bases, with 13 bases between. Germline V gene data show CDR1 as SGHVS and CDR2 as FNYEAQ. The CDR3 sequence is 15 residues long. The CDR3 bases are TGTGCCAGCAGTCCCACAGGGCCTAACACCGGGGAGCTGTTTTTT. Translation: CASSPTGPNTGELFF.

The V call is TRBV6-4, the J call TRBJ2-1; maybe TRBD2 (6 bases). The CDR3 has 15 amino acids. From germline, CDR1 is MRHNA and CDR2 SNTAGT. The V end was cut by 2 bases, the J end by 6 bases, with 14 bases between. CDR3 DNA: TGTGCCAGCAGTGACACAGTGACTAGTGGCAATGAGCAGTTCTTC. Protein: CASSDTVTSGNEQFF.

This clone came up once. An end of the junction differs from the germline gene, which may be a read error. The chain is built from TRBV7-7 and TRBJ2-5; D might be TRBD2 (7 bases). CDR1 SSHAT and CDR2 FNYEAQ come from the germline V gene (reference sequence). The CDR3 is made up of 16 amino acids. DNA for the CDR3: TGTGCTAGCAGCCTCGTTGGAGGGGGGGCCCAAGAGACCCAGTACTTC. Translated, it gives CASSLVGGGAQETQYF.

This chain links TRBV28 with TRBJ2-4, with 8 bases that match TRBD1. The CDR3 extends over 15 amino acids. The junction had 8 bases not matched to a gene; V was cut back by 7 bases and J by 3 bases. Per germline, CDR1 MDHEN and CDR2 SYDVKM. CDR3 sequence: CASTMDRADKNIQYF. CDR3 bases: TGTGCCAGCACCATGGACAGGGCCGACAAAAACATTCAGTACTTC.

This clone has more than one count but fewer than ten. This chain connects TRBV6-5 to TRBJ1-4; D gene uncertain. The CDR3 has 13 residues. The germline V gene encodes CDR1 MNHEY and CDR2 SVGAGI. Trimming took off 6 bases at V and 8 bases at J, with 13 bases between the two ends. CDR3 sequence (DNA): TGTGCCAGCAGCTTGTGGTTCCGGGAAAAACTGTTTTTT. It codes for CASSLWFREKLFF.

This clone was picked up a small number of times. This chain joins TRBV27 and TRBJ1-5; 7 bases line up with TRBD1. V dropped 0 bases and J dropped 5; count of bases not matched to a gene: 7. CDR1 is MNHEY, CDR2 SMNVEV, per germline (reference sequence). The CDR3 has 16 amino acids. The CDR3 is CASSLSFAGTDQPQHF. CDR3 DNA: TGTGCCAGCAGTTTATCCTTCGCGGGGACAGATCAGCCCCAGCATTTT.

This chain uses TRBV30 with TRBJ1-1; TRBD1 matches 9 bases. The CDR3 length is 12 residues. Germline trimming cut 5 bases from V and 7 bases from J; bases unmatched to any gene: 5. Looked up from germline, CDR1 is GTSNPN and CDR2 is SVGIG (reference sequence). Here the CDR3 reads CAWRGQGSEAFF. As DNA, the CDR3 is TGTGCCTGGCGGGGACAGGGCAGTGAAGCTTTCTTT.

The chain links TRBV6-5 to TRBJ1-2, with D unresolved. Trimming took off 6 bases at V and 0 bases at J, with 14 bases between the two ends. The CDR3 contains 15 residues. Germline CDR1 reads MNHEY; CDR2 reads SVGAGI. The chain's CDR3 is CASRPGGRANYGYTF. CDR3 sequence (DNA): TGTGCCAGCAGACCGGGAGGGAGGGCTAACTATGGCTACACCTTC.